A single sample gave rise to the 16 T cell receptor beta chains below, sequenced in a study of technical replicates of blood from several donors. Libraries were prepared by immunoSEQ multiplex PCR; TCRdb keeps only in-frame clonotypes and omits some of them. The sample includes roughly 70,000 clones, 90% to 95% of them seen just once. Material for sequencing was T cells isolated from PBMCs. All receptors come from a human donor in good health.

J is TRBJ2-7 and V is TRBV19; 7 bases are shared with TRBD1. The CDR3 is 15 amino acids. The junction had 12 bases not matched to a gene; V was cut back by 5 bases and J by 5 bases. Germline loops: CDR1 LNHDA, CDR2 SQIVND (reference sequence). In DNA form, the CDR3 reads TGTGCCAGTAGTCCTATCAGACAGGGAGATAACGAGCAGTACTTC. It specifies CASSPIRQGDNEQYF.

J is TRBJ2-3 and V is TRBV7-3, with D unresolved. From germline, CDR1 is SGHTA and CDR2 FQGTGA. The CDR3 consists of 12 residues. The V end was cut by 3 bases, the J end by 6 bases, with 7 bases between. For the CDR3, the DNA is TGTGCCAGCAGCTTCGGCGGCGATACGCAGTATTTT. The encoded protein is CASSFGGDTQYF.

This chain uses TRBV6-5 with TRBJ1-1, with D hard to call. V lost 5 bases and J 2 bases, leaving 9 bases between the germline ends. This CDR3 region has 13 residues. Germline V CDR1 and CDR2: MNHEY, SVGAGI. CDR3 sequence reads: CASSGARNTEAFF. CDR3 nucleotides: TGTGCCAGCAGTGGTGCGCGAAACACTGAAGCTTTCTTT.

This clone was detected a few times. The chain is built from TRBV27 and TRBJ2-5, with 7 bases that match TRBD1. With 5 bases clipped from V and 4 bases from J, the junction kept 13 bases outside the gene matches. The CDR3 has 16 residues. Germline assignment: CDR1 MNHEY and CDR2 SMNVEV (reference sequence). The CDR3 here is CASSPRYTGVRETQYF. Here the CDR3 DNA reads TGTGCCAGCAGTCCCCGCTATACAGGGGTTCGAGAGACCCAGTACTTC.

This sequence joins TRBV4-2 and TRBJ1-4, with TRBD1 matching 8 bases. CDR3 length equals 16 residues. V lost 0 bases, J lost 6 bases, and 6 bases stayed unmatched. Germline V gene sequence: CDR1 LGHNA, CDR2 YNFKEQ. CDR3 region: CASSQDLTGEYEKLFF. The CDR3 nucleotides read TGTGCCAGCAGCCAAGACCTGACAGGGGAATATGAAAAACTGTTTTTT.

This clone occurred a few times. The chain recombines TRBV29-1 with TRBJ2-7; tentative D call: TRBD1 (5 bases). The ends were cut back, 3 bases at V and 3 bases at J, with 9 bases in the middle. The CDR3 has 12 residues. Germline CDR1 is SQVTM and CDR2 is ANQGSEA. CDR3 protein: CSVEGRGYEQYF. The CDR3 DNA reads as TGCAGCGTTGAGGGAAGGGGCTACGAGCAGTACTTC.

J is TRBJ2-2 and V is TRBV6-4, with 7 bases that match TRBD2. The V gene end was trimmed by 5 bases and the J gene end by 3 bases; junction bases not matched to a gene: 6. There are 15 residues in the CDR3. Per germline, CDR1 MRHNA and CDR2 SNTAGT. Here the CDR3 DNA reads TGTGCCAGCAGTCAACTAGCGAGCCACACCGGGGAGCTGTTTTTT. Protein product: CASSQLASHTGELFF.

This clone was recorded once. The chain couples TRBV6-1 to TRBJ2-5, with a tentative D call TRBD2 (5 bases). Germline values: CDR1 MNHNS, CDR2 SASEGT. CDR3 length: 15 residues. Trimming stripped 4 bases from V and 2 bases from J, with 14 bases between. The CDR3 here is CASSGERYKQETQYF. The CDR3 nucleotides read TGTGCCAGCAGTGGGGAGAGGTACAAACAAGAGACCCAGTACTTC.

The CDR3 protein is CASSLALAGVNEQFF. The CDR3 DNA reads TGTGCCAGCAGTTTGGCTCTAGCGGGAGTAAATGAGCAGTTCTTC. This chain connects TRBV25-1 to TRBJ2-1; 10 bases match TRBD2. V trimming: 5 bases; J trimming: 7 bases; junction bases outside the gene matches: 8. CDR1 is MGHDK and CDR2 is SYGVNS in the germline V gene. The CDR3 runs 15 residues.

The chain joins TRBV6-4 to TRBJ1-2; D is perhaps TRBD1 (6 bases). From germline, CDR1 is MRHNA and CDR2 SNTAGT. The CDR3 sequence is 13 residues long. Trimming left V 6 bases short and J 5 bases short, with 13 bases between. In DNA form, the CDR3 reads TGTGCCAGCAGATTCCGGGGGGCTTATGGCTACACCTTC. Residues: CASRFRGAYGYTF.

This sequence joins TRBV19 and TRBJ2-5, with TRBD1 matching 7 bases. Germline CDR1 LNHDA, CDR2 SQIVND (reference sequence). The CDR3 is made up of 14 amino acids. J was trimmed by 1 base and V by 4 bases; bases with no gene match: 3. The CDR3 is CASSRGQIQETQYF. The CDR3 nucleotides are TGTGCCAGTAGTAGGGGACAGATCCAAGAGACCCAGTACTTC.

The V call is TRBV6-5, the J call TRBJ1-2; 9 bases agree with TRBD1. Germline-derived CDR1 and CDR2 are MNHEY and SVGAGI. Germline trimming cut 4 bases from V and 4 bases from J; bases unmatched to any gene: 4. This CDR3 contains 14 residues. The CDR3 protein is CASSSGTGFYGYTF. The CDR3 region has the DNA TGTGCCAGCAGTTCCGGGACAGGGTTCTATGGCTACACCTTC.

CDR3 protein: CASSGGTFGNQPQHF. CDR3 in DNA: TGTGCCAGCAGCGGTGGGACATTTGGCAATCAGCCCCAGCATTTT. This rearrangement joins TRBV9 to TRBJ1-5; perhaps TRBD1 as D (6 bases). CDR1 and CDR2 (germline): SGDLS, YYNGEE. The ends were cut back, 3 bases at V and 2 bases at J, with 12 bases in the middle. There are 15 residues in the CDR3.

V usage is TRBV10-3 and J usage is TRBJ1-1; perhaps TRBD1 as D (6 bases). Germline lookup yields CDR1 ENHRY and CDR2 SYGVKD. Between the trimmed V and J ends, which lost 0 bases and 11 bases, there was a span of 25 bases. This CDR3 contains 17 residues. As DNA, the CDR3 is TGTGCCATCAGTGAGTCGGGGTTGGAAGGACAGCCACGGTCGGCTTTCTTT. Amino acid sequence: CAISESGLEGQPRSAFF.

This sequence joins TRBV4-1 and TRBJ2-3; TRBD2 matches 9 bases. From germline, CDR1 is MGHRA and CDR2 YSYEKL. The trim removed 4 bases at V and 1 base at J, leaving 3 bases unmatched. CDR3 length equals 15 residues. CDR3 coding DNA: TGCGCCAGCAGCCCTTTAGCGGGGGGCACAGATACGCAGTATTTT. Protein product: CASSPLAGGTDTQYF.

The CDR3 DNA reads as TGTGCCAGCAGCCAGGGCCTCTCCTACAATGAGCAGTTCTTC. Translating gives CASSQGLSYNEQFF. J is TRBJ2-1 and V is TRBV6-5, with a tentative D call TRBD1 (5 bases). This CDR3 contains 14 residues. V was clipped by 6 bases and J by 0 bases, with 9 bases between them. The V gene's germline CDR1 is MNHEY and CDR2 SVGAGI.